This T cell receptor beta chain appears in the sequencing data of a study of blood T cell repertoires in COVID-19. Allocation to cohorts depended on clinical history reported by the participants. This clone was seen once. The CDR3 extends over 16 amino acids. The germline gives CDR1 SGHTA, CDR2 FQGTGA. V was shortened by 2 bases and J by 2 bases, with 10 bases between the two germline ends. Data came from immunoSEQ multiplex PCR; TCRdb stores just in-frame clones and leaves some out. The table shows approximately 380,000 clones, with 88% occurring only once. This receptor was identified in a woman aged 18-35 years who had recovered from COVID-19. The chain uses TRBV7-3 and TRBJ1-6; D is unclear. Specimen: PBMCs or T cells enriched from blood (not recorded which). CDR3 amino acids: CASSLEGSAYNSPLHF. CDR3 nucleotides: TGTGCCAGCAGCTTAGAGGGTAGCGCCTATAATTCACCCCTCCACTTT. Drawing the rest from reference TRBV7-3 and TRBJ1-6, the complete variable domain is GAGVSQTPSNKVTEKGKYVELRCDPISGHTALYWYRQSLGQGPEFLIYFQGTGAADDSGLPNDRFFAVRPEGSVSTLKIQRTERGDSAVYLCASSLEGSAYNSPLHFGNGTRLTVT.